Presented here are 13 T cell receptor beta chains from one specimen sequenced in a study of T cell responses to AZD1222 COVID-19 vaccine (dated by TCRdb to the early 2020s). Library method: the immunoSEQ multiplex PCR assay. This immuneACCESS table, as held by TCRdb, lists in-frame sequences with V and J called but not all clones. Of the missing ones, under half trace to an unresolved V gene in checked studies; the others have no known cause. The sample has over 100,000 clones on record, roughly 91% of them singletons. The top ten clonotypes cover approximately 0.98% of the sample. The time point label on this specimen signifies: about 28 days (+/-7) after the second vaccine dose. The sample consisted of peripheral blood, taken 28 days after the second AZD1222 dose. All receptors come from an adult who received the AZD1222 COVID-19 vaccine.

This chain links TRBV2 with TRBJ2-7; 13 positions agree with TRBD2. V trimming: 6 bases; J trimming: 2 bases; junction bases outside the gene matches: 16. Germline V gives CDR1 SNHLY, CDR2 FYNNEI. The CDR3 contains 19 residues. The CDR3 DNA is TGTGCCAGCAGCGCATATGACAGCGGACTAGCGGGAGTCCCCTACGAGCAGTACTTC. Its translation: CASSAYDSGLAGVPYEQYF.

The chain couples TRBV10-3 to TRBJ2-7; 9 bases are shared with TRBD2. Germline CDR1 and CDR2: ENHRY and SYGVKD. V trimming: 10 bases; J trimming: 1 base; junction bases outside the gene matches: 5. This CDR3 has 13 amino acids. Here the CDR3 DNA reads TGTGCCACCATAGCGGGAGAGTCCTACGAGCAGTACTTC. The encoded protein is CATIAGESYEQYF.

The chain has TRBV18 and TRBJ1-1; the match to TRBD1 covers 7 bases. From germline, CDR1 is KGHSH and CDR2 LQKENI. This CDR3 contains 14 residues. V gave up 4 bases and J gave up 8 bases; unmatched junction bases: 10. The CDR3, as DNA: TGTGCCAGCTCACGACAGGGACAAACGTCGGAAGCTTTCTTT. Its protein is CASSRQGQTSEAFF.

The chain joins TRBV12-3 or TRBV12-4 to TRBJ2-1; D possibly corresponds to TRBD1 (6 bases). The CDR3 loop spans 12 amino acids. Trimming shortened V by 6 bases and J by 12 bases, and 15 bases separated the two germline ends. The CDR3 protein is CASSLPTGTQFF. The CDR3 region has the DNA TGTGCCAGCAGCTTACCGACAGGCACGCAGTTCTTC.

The chain uses TRBV15 and TRBJ1-2; D unclear. The CDR3 is 16 residues long. V lost 0 bases to trimming and J lost 5 bases, with 16 bases between them. Germline V lookup: CDR1 LNHNV, CDR2 YYDKDF (reference sequence). CDR3 sequence: CATSRDPQVPRYGYTF. The CDR3 DNA sequence: TGTGCCACCAGCAGAGATCCCCAGGTCCCACGTTATGGCTACACCTTC.

The chain recombines TRBV6-5 with TRBJ1-5, with unresolved D. The germline CDR1 and CDR2 sequences are MNHEY and SVGAGI. CDR3 length equals 14 residues. V was trimmed by 4 bases and J by 2 bases, leaving 9 bases between them. The CDR3 bases are TGTGCCAGCAGTTTTAGGGAAGGCAATCAGCCCCAGCATTTT. This gives the protein CASSFREGNQPQHF.

This sequence joins TRBV11-2 and TRBJ2-7; 11 bases are a match to TRBD1. The CDR3 is 15 residues long. Germline V gene data show CDR1 as SGHAT and CDR2 as FQNNGV. The junction had 3 bases not matched to a gene; V was cut back by 1 base and J by 4 bases. The CDR3: CASSLVGQGAYEQYF. DNA for the CDR3: TGTGCCAGCAGCTTAGTCGGACAGGGGGCATACGAGCAGTACTTC.

V and J are TRBV7-9 and TRBJ1-1; perhaps TRBD1 as D (5 bases). Trimming took off 5 bases at V and 5 bases at J, with 12 bases between the two ends. In germline, CDR1 is SEHNR, CDR2 FQNEAQ (reference sequence). This CDR3 has 13 amino acids. The CDR3: CASSQQVGTEAFF. The CDR3 DNA reads TGTGCCAGCAGCCAACAGGTGGGGACTGAAGCTTTCTTT.

This clone appeared once. The CDR3 loop reads CATPSGTQPQHF. The DNA of the CDR3 is TGTGCCACCCCCTCCGGTACCCAGCCCCAGCATTTT. V and J are TRBV24-1 and TRBJ1-5; the D is unclear. The CDR3 spans 12 residues. Germline values: CDR1 KGHDR, CDR2 SFDVKD. The ends were cut back, 9 bases at V and 7 bases at J, with 12 bases in the middle.

This chain connects TRBV5-1 to TRBJ1-3, with D unresolved. CDR1 and CDR2 from the germline V gene are SGHRS and YFSETQ. CDR3 length: 14 amino acids. V shed 4 bases and J shed 0 bases, with 8 bases lying between them. The DNA of the CDR3 is TGCGCCAGCAGCACTGGGAGCTCTGGAAACACCATATATTTT. It yields the protein CASSTGSSGNTIYF.

J is TRBJ2-7 and V is TRBV19, with TRBD1 matching 9 bases. In germline, CDR1 is LNHDA, CDR2 SQIVND (reference sequence). The V gene end was trimmed by 8 bases and the J gene end by 2 bases; junction bases not matched to a gene: 7. The CDR3 totals 14 residues. Written as DNA, the CDR3 is TGTGCCAGTGGGGACAGGGAACGCGCCTACGAGCAGTACTTC. This translates into CASGDRERAYEQYF.

The gene calls are TRBV13 and TRBJ2-5; D assignment may be TRBD1 or TRBD2 (5 bases each). Germline V lookup: CDR1 PRHDT, CDR2 FYEKMQ (reference sequence). V lost 5 bases and J 5 bases, leaving 15 bases between the germline ends. This CDR3 comprises 14 residues. CDR3: CASSPLRGVETQYF. CDR3 coding DNA: TGTGCCAGCAGCCCATTACGAGGGGTGGAGACCCAGTACTTC.

This chain uses TRBV3-1 (or the pseudogene TRBV3-2) with TRBJ2-3; D is unresolved. This CDR3 has 14 amino acids. CDR1 LGHDT and CDR2 YNNKEL come from the germline V gene (reference sequence). Trimming took off 5 bases at V and 5 bases at J, with 14 bases between the two ends. The CDR3 DNA reads as TGTGCCAGCAGCACACCCATTGGCCGAGATACGCAGTATTTT. Its translation is CASSTPIGRDTQYF.